The sequence of this T cell receptor beta chain was determined in a study of cytomegalovirus exposure and HLA in healthy donors (dated by TCRdb to about 2017). Some background on the complete study: According to an earlier analysis of several hundred of the donors, about 190 million T cells yielded 90 million to 130 million unique TCR beta sequences and around 300 Gb of sequence data. Approximately 300 gigabases of sequencing data and around 80 million unique TCR sequences made up an early release that covered about 640 HLA-typed donors. Of the 300 to 450 genotyped donors, about 84% fell in the genetic ancestry cluster associated with self-reported Caucasian donors. The study was designed to test whether signatures of past pathogen exposure could be identified by cataloging public T cell receptors. The study profiled the T cell repertoires of under 850 subjects by immunosequencing and related them to cytomegalovirus serostatus. Besides the first cohort of roughly 640 subjects, a separate validation cohort made up of roughly 130 different subjects was used. The study combined high-throughput TCR immunosequencing, statistical association of individual TCRs with disease status, and machine learning to predict cytomegalovirus infection status. To study patterns of TCR occurrence, a later analysis re-analyzed previously published TCR beta repertoires from under 750 donors and added high-resolution HLA genotyping. The later analysis used no new phenotypic data to find candidate immune exposures, relying instead on TCR beta sequences and their occurrence across donors. An earlier analysis of several hundred of the donors applied high-throughput TCR beta sequencing to assess whether each TCR beta V gene segment acted as functional or pseudogenic. Alongside the repertoire data, information on donor age, sex, ethnicity and CMV serostatus was compiled. A later genetic analysis used genome-wide SNP genotypes for about 60% of the roughly 700 donors, treating that subset as a discovery cohort. All discovery cohort repertoires had been generated on a single sequencing platform. Class I and class II HLA loci were covered by the typing at four-digit resolution. The number of typed donors differed by locus: about 620-640 for A, B, C, DRB1 and DQB1; 522 for DQA1; around 580 for DPA1; and 400 to 480 for DPB1. About five DR-DQ haplotypes were handled as single units for association and clustering, since linkage in the cohort was strong. Among 398 genotyped donors of the cohort, an average of about 240,000 unique TCR beta nucleotide sequences was sequenced per donor, of which about 18% were non-productive.

Based on the germline V gene, the CDR1 and CDR2 sequences are MDHEN and SYDVKM. Deletion took 2 bases off V and 4 bases off J, with a span of 9 bases between the germline ends. The CDR3 goes from the cysteine to the phenylalanine over 13 residues. The read is trimmed to its CDR3 DNA, 39 bases read in frame from base 1. Note on this clone: Its antigen is unknown. Base quality data are lacking; no much larger clone is found one base away.

In total, 600 or so healthy bone marrow donors made up the cohort. Cohort members were all nominally healthy when sampled, although unrecorded immune exposures were likely present. The donor tested CMV seropositive, placing the donor among the 290 or so seropositive members of the cohort. Every donor gave a peripheral blood sample, and the peripheral blood mononuclear cells from that sample were used for TCR beta sequencing. Genomic DNA extraction from the blood cell samples was performed with the Qiagen DNeasy Blood Extraction Kit. General findings and caveats noted by the study authors: Some IMGT-functional V segments, including TRBV6-2 and TRBV6-3, could not be told apart with the 87-base-pair reads, so those segments were excluded. Sequencing depth was assumed to be roughly uniform across donors in the presence/absence analyses, though that assumption may not hold. A further reported finding was that TCR beta sequences accurately predicted the HLA-A and HLA-B alleles for most subjects in the first cohort. The cohort was sequenced for TCR beta chains only, and without alpha or paired-chain data the features that could be detected were limited. Cytomegalovirus status was reported to be diagnosed by the classifier with high specificity and sensitivity in both the original and validation cohorts. In a later analysis, some 17,000 TCR beta sequences were associated with specific HLA alleles at a false discovery rate of 0.05. In a later analysis, TCR association rates were found to vary across HLA loci, with the most associated TCRs seen for DRB1 alleles and the fewest for HLA-C alleles. In an earlier analysis of some 500 of the donors, most TCR beta V segments appeared in productive rearrangements about 87% or about 30% of the time, broadly matching IMGT annotations. According to the authors, the approach could potentially be generalized to other disease states and immunological phenotypes. Because HLA typing was unavailable for some donors at each locus, only the typed subset was used in association tests. Linkage disequilibrium might explain the correlated functional status among segregating V segments, but an unknown experimental factor could not be excluded. A group of highly shared sequence variants was considered likely to be a technical artifact of the sequencing pipeline. A later analysis found that most CMV-associated TCR beta chains appeared HLA-restricted, with HLA associations seemingly driven largely by CMV exposure. A later genetic analysis reported fewer N-insertions in productive TCRs among donors in an Asian-associated ancestry cluster than the roughly 650-donor mean. In a later analysis, HLA-associated TCR beta chains were found to be more clonally expanded and to have lower generation probabilities than equally common non-associated chains. According to a later analysis, parvovirus B19, influenza, CMV and Epstein-Barr virus appeared linked to several top co-occurrence clusters. Most TCR sequences were observed very rarely across donors, whereas some public TCRs were present in many individuals. Strong co-occurrence of HLA alleles, especially DR and DQ, made assigning TCR associations to individual alleles difficult. Some 16 rarely observed V segments, including chromosome 9 orphons, were excluded from the earlier analysis of almost 600 of the donors because counts were too low. For the cohort, immune exposure information was limited to CMV serostatus. A few of the identified cytomegalovirus-associated TCR beta chains were confirmed in vitro to be specific for cytomegalovirus antigens. A total of some 180 TCR beta chains were listed by the study as associated with cytomegalovirus. In a later genetic analysis, a missense DCLRE1C variant was associated with V-gene and J-gene trimming of TCR beta chains, and the association was replicated in an independent cohort.

Library preparation was by the immunoSEQ multiplex PCR assay. For the multiplex PCR, a mixture combining 60 forward primers for TCR Vbeta segments and 13 reverse primers for TCR Jbeta segments was used. The CDR3 region of rearranged TCR beta genes was amplified from genomic DNA by a multiplex PCR assay. The Illumina HiSeq System was used to sequence the amplified TCR beta libraries as 87-base-pair reads. For the original study's pipeline: In a later analysis, some 80 million unique TCR beta chains were counted across the 690 or so repertoires, and roughly 11 million of these chains were shared by at least two donors. Raw reads were error-corrected and collapsed into unique sequences with a nearest-neighbor algorithm that merged closely related sequences to remove PCR and sequencing errors. To assign V, D and J gene segments, CDR3 sequences were aligned to IMGT reference sequences. For a sequence to be retained, a match of at least six nucleotides was required to both a V gene segment and a J gene segment. Rearrangements were called productive when the CDR3 lacked stop codons and stayed in frame with V and J; all others were non-productive. CDR3 was defined according to IMGT convention as the region running from the second conserved V-encoded cysteine to the conserved J-encoded phenylalanine. The earlier analysis of about 610 of the donors excluded sequences that lacked an unambiguous match to a single V gene segment. An earlier analysis of 550 to 650 of the donors classified V segments as functional when productive rearrangements were above 56.7% and as segregating when the standard deviation between donors was above 5%. A statistical classification framework was built to diagnose cytomegalovirus status from the catalog of TCR beta chain sequences. In a later analysis, V and J genes were assigned by comparing TCR nucleotide sequences against IMGT/GENE-DB human TR gene sequences. In a later analysis, CDR3 sequences and most-parsimonious VDJ recombination scenarios were assigned using the TCRdist pipeline. In a later analysis, each TCR beta chain was defined by its CDR3 amino acid sequence together with its V-gene family, and reads lacking a unique V-gene family were excluded. As a way to deal with suspected cross-contamination and a sequencing artifact, a later analysis dropped 592 nucleotide sequences that were highly shared and had low generation probability. For each public chain, a later analysis derived a clonal expansion index from normalized ranks of inferred template counts within each repertoire. In a later analysis, generation probabilities were computed with a VDJ recombination model fitted to out-of-frame rearrangements, and the resulting probabilities were checked against IGoR. A later analysis scored TCR-TCR, TCR-HLA and TCR-CMV co-occurrence with hypergeometric tests, applying a repertoire-size bias correction to TCR pairs. False discovery rates were estimated in a later analysis by permuting HLA or CMV assignments 20 times. In a later analysis, co-occurring TCRs were grouped using DBSCAN, with TCRdist sequence similarity added in when clustering inside HLA-allele-positive subsets. For co-occurrence clustering, repertoires with fewer than 30,000 or more than 120,000 public chains were excluded, along with about five repertoires with anomalous nucleotide sharing. The source is immuneACCESS, and TCRdb retained only in-frame sequences with V and J called. Part of the clones is not carried over; for the studies checked, unresolved V genes explain less than half of this, and the remainder is unexplained. V and J calls and clone size are those listed in that table; D and trimming were worked out from the DNA. Across this sample there are 130,000 to 150,000 clones, with roughly 82% seen only once. The ten biggest clones cover 5.7% of the sample.

The receptor was isolated from a man aged 25 to 45 in good health and CMV-seropositive. The rearranged segments are TRBV28 and TRBJ2-7; the D region possibly corresponds to TRBD1 (6 bases align). Sequencing input: PBMCs. For the CDR3, the sequence is CASSLVRGYEQYF. At the DNA level, the sequence is TGTGCCAGCAGTTTAGTCAGGGGATACGAGCAGTACTTC.